Sequencing of this TCR beta chain was carried out in a study of PD-1 blockade in classical Hodgkin lymphoma. Regarding this clone: What it binds is not known.

Relapse was seen in all patients after autologous stem cell transplantation, and brentuximab vedotin exposure was variable. Best responses fell into complete response, partial response or progressive disease. Findings and caveats of the study: Those achieving complete response showed baseline diversity like newly diagnosed patients. Those starting nivolumab under 1 year post-ASCT were excluded.

V trimming: 3 bases; J trimming: 1 base; junction bases outside the gene matches: 3. The CDR3 consists of 16 residues. Germline V gives CDR1 MNHNS, CDR2 SASEGT. Sequencing was performed with immunoSEQ multiplex PCR; in TCRdb, only in-frame clones are kept and a portion is missing. Among tens of thousands of clones, approximately 90% were seen once, and the ten largest hold more than 5%. The sequence was obtained from a human donor with classical Hodgkin lymphoma. V gene TRBV6-1 combines with J gene TRBJ1-5, with 10 bases fitting TRBD1. The input for sequencing was peripheral blood mononuclear cells (PBMCs), taken before the second cycle of nivolumab. CDR3 residues: CASSDRTGGSNQPQHF. DNA of the CDR3: TGTGCCAGCAGTGACCGGACAGGGGGGAGCAATCAGCCCCAGCATTTT.